This T cell receptor beta chain was retrieved from a study of blood T cell repertoires in COVID-19. Study information: Researchers got acute and convalescent COVID-19 samples from the United States, Italy and Spain. Nucleic acid was either cDNA or gDNA, and it came from T cells, B-cell-depleted T cells, or PBMCs.

Authors' processing steps: Counts of nucleated cells, estimated from reference gene primer amplification, were obtained. Sequencing was performed with immunoSEQ multiplex PCR; in TCRdb, only in-frame clones are kept and a portion is missing. The DNA was the basis for D and trimming; V, J and clone size are from that table. Here the sample spans 200,000 or so clones, around 79% being singletons. The specimen sequenced was peripheral blood. The sequence came from a man between 60 and 70 years old with active or convalescent COVID-19.

DNA of the CDR3: TGTGCCAGCAGCATCTCCTACGAGCAGTACTTC. This sequence encodes CASSISYEQYF. The rearrangement links TRBV28 to TRBJ2-7; D is unresolved. Germline CDR1 reads MDHEN; CDR2 reads SYDVKM. This CDR3 is built from 11 residues. The V gene lost 6 bases and the J gene lost 0 bases, with 3 bases spanning the gap.